This T cell receptor beta chain was documented in a study of Ad26.COV2.S vaccination and SARS-CoV-2 variants. Here immunoSEQ multiplex PCR was the method, and the copy in TCRdb shows in-frame clones only, minus some. The data contain about 680,000 clones, around 90% of them singletons. The germline V gene encodes CDR1 MNHEY and CDR2 SMNVEV (reference sequence). The CDR3 covers 15 residues. The V end was cut by 7 bases, the J end by 3 bases, with 15 bases between. Sample treatment: approximately 18 received Ad26.COV2.S at low or high dose, single or two shots; 5 received placebo; per-sample allocation not given. After the first vaccine or placebo injection, samples were drawn on day 63.

This rearrangement joins TRBV27 to TRBJ2-2, with D unresolved. Sequenced here: peripheral blood, sampled in a trial of Ad26.COV2.S vaccine versus placebo. The TCR sequence derives from a person between 18 and 60 years old who received the Ad26.COV2.S COVID-19 vaccine or a placebo. CDR3: CASKLYDGHTGELFF. The CDR3 DNA follows: TGTGCCAGCAAGCTTTATGACGGACACACCGGGGAGCTGTTTTTT.